A single sample gave rise to the 11 T cell receptor beta chains below, sequenced in a study of blood T cell repertoires in COVID-19. Libraries were prepared by immunoSEQ multiplex PCR; TCRdb keeps only in-frame clonotypes and omits some of them. The sample holds hundreds of thousands of clones, 90% seen once. Sequenced sample: PBMCs or T cells enriched from blood (not recorded which). Receptor source: a young woman with acute COVID-19.

V is TRBV28 and J is TRBJ1-5, with 7 bases lining up with TRBD1. The J segment lost 7 bases and the V segment lost 5 bases, leaving 2 bases of the junction unmatched. This CDR3 is 12 amino acids long. Germline V gives CDR1 MDHEN, CDR2 SYDVKM. The CDR3 here is CASSPQGQPQHF. CDR3 nucleotides: TGTGCCAGCAGTCCACAGGGGCAGCCCCAGCATTTT.

This chain joins TRBV28 and TRBJ2-1, with TRBD2 matching over 11 bases. J lost 8 bases, V lost 7 bases, and 7 bases had no gene match. The CDR3 runs to 14 residues. CDR1 is MDHEN, CDR2 SYDVKM, per germline. CDR3 region: CASKRLAGRYEQFF. CDR3 sequence (DNA): TGTGCCAGCAAAAGACTAGCGGGGCGGTATGAGCAGTTCTTC.

The rearrangement links TRBV19 to TRBJ2-1; no definite D call. The germline V gene encodes CDR1 LNHDA and CDR2 SQIVND (reference sequence). The CDR3 has 12 residues. V was cut by 4 bases and J by 8 bases, with 9 bases left in between. The DNA of the CDR3 is TGTGCCAGTAGTACCCTCGACTATGAGCAGTTCTTC. Encoded protein: CASSTLDYEQFF.

J is TRBJ1-1 and V is TRBV9, with TRBD1 matching over 8 bases. Germline-derived CDR1 and CDR2 are SGDLS and YYNGEE. V lost 0 bases, J lost 1 base, and 2 bases stayed unmatched. This CDR3 has 15 residues. The CDR3 DNA follows: TGTGCCAGCAGCGTAGCACAGGGGGAGAACACTGAAGCTTTCTTT. It yields the protein CASSVAQGENTEAFF.

This clone was detected only once. The V and J genes are TRBV5-4 and TRBJ1-2, with TRBD1 identical over 8 bases. The V gene end was trimmed by 0 bases and the J gene end by 4 bases; junction bases not matched to a gene: 8. The germline V gene encodes CDR1 SGHNT and CDR2 YYREEE (reference sequence). The CDR3 is 16 amino acids. As DNA, the CDR3 is TGTGCCAGCAGCTTGGACAGGGGGGAGTTTTTCTATGGCTACACCTTC. Its translation is CASSLDRGEFFYGYTF.

The chain recombines TRBV27 with TRBJ1-2; 9 nucleotides align to TRBD1. Germline values: CDR1 MNHEY, CDR2 SMNVEV (reference sequence). The trim removed 3 bases at V and 5 bases at J, leaving 10 bases unmatched. CDR3 size: 16 residues. The CDR3 reads CASSFGTGKGGYGYTF. CDR3 bases: TGTGCCAGCAGTTTTGGGACAGGGAAGGGAGGGTATGGCTACACCTTC.

This chain links TRBV9 with TRBJ2-3; TRBD2 might be the D (5 bases). CDR1 is SGDLS and CDR2 is YYNGEE in the germline V gene. Between the trimmed V and J ends, which lost 0 bases and 4 bases, there was a span of 12 bases. The CDR3 contains 15 residues. CDR3 nucleotide sequence: TGTGCCAGCAGCGTAGAAGGACTCTCGCCAGATACGCAGTATTTT. Its protein product is CASSVEGLSPDTQYF.

This clone was detected only once. An end of the junction does not agree with germline; a read error may underlie this. The chain carries TRBV25-1 and TRBJ1-1; TRBD1 matches 8 bases. CDR3 length: 12 residues. Germline V CDR1 and CDR2: MGHDK, SYGVNS. CDR3 protein: CASGDRGTEAFF. The CDR3 DNA is TGTGCCAGCGGTGACAGGGGTACTGAAGCTTTCTTT.

The rearrangement joins TRBV5-1 to TRBJ2-1; TRBD2 agrees at 8 bases. The ends lost 1 base at V and 5 bases at J; junction bases unmatched: 11. CDR3 length equals 17 residues. Germline CDR1 is SGHRS and CDR2 is YFSETQ. The CDR3 region has the DNA TGCGCCAGCAGCTTGATCTTTCCGGGAGGGCGAAACAATGAGCAGTTCTTC. Translated, it gives CASSLIFPGGRNNEQFF.

V is TRBV5-4 and J is TRBJ2-1; TRBD1 aligns across 8 bases. This CDR3 has 14 residues. Unmatched junction bases numbered 4, after V lost 1 base and J lost 7 bases. The V gene's germline CDR1 is SGHNT and CDR2 YYREEE (reference sequence). The CDR3 is CASSLPDRANEQFF. The DNA of the CDR3 is TGTGCCAGCAGCTTGCCGGACAGGGCGAATGAGCAGTTCTTC.

This clone was observed a single time. The rearrangement links TRBV28 to TRBJ2-1; 10 positions match TRBD2. The CDR3 is 15 residues long. Germline V gives CDR1 MDHEN, CDR2 SYDVKM. The ends lost 6 bases at V and 0 bases at J; junction bases unmatched: 2. The CDR3 is CASRLAGSSYNEQFF. CDR3 bases: TGTGCCAGCAGACTAGCGGGGAGCTCCTACAATGAGCAGTTCTTC.